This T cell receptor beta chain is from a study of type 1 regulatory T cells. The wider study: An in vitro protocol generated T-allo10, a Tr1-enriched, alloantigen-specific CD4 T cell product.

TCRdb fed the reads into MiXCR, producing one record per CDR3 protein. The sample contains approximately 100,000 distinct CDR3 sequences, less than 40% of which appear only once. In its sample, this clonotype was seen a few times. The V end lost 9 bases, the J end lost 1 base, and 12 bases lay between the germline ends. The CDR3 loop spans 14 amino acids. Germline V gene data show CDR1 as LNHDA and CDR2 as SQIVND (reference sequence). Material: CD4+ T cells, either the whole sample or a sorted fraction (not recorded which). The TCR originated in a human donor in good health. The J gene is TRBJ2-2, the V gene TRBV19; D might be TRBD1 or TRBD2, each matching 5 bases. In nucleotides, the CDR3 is TGTGCCAGCCAGGGACGGCAGAACACCGGGGAGCTGTTTTTT. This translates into CASQGRQNTGELFF.